The 21 T cell receptor beta chains reported below all come from one sample, sequenced in a study of identifying expanded T cells in peripheral blood. Profiling relied on immunoSEQ multiplex PCR, and the TCRdb table lists in-frame clones only, not all of them. The sample shows tens of thousands of clones, about 85% of them seen only once. Specimen: blood. Receptors were obtained from a person aged 18 to 70 in good health.

The chain is built from TRBV4-1 and TRBJ1-4; the D gene is possibly TRBD1 (6 bases). V was trimmed by 0 bases and J by 8 bases, leaving 13 bases between them. The CDR3 is 15 amino acids. Germline loops: CDR1 MGHRA, CDR2 YSYEKL. CDR3 coding DNA: TGCGCCAGCAGCCAAGAGTCAGGGGCTTGGGAAAAACTGTTTTTT. Translation gives CASSQESGAWEKLFF.

This chain joins TRBV7-8 and TRBJ1-1; D is perhaps TRBD1 (6 bases). This CDR3 contains 14 residues. Germline V gene data show CDR1 as SGHVS and CDR2 as FQNEAQ. The V end was cut by 5 bases, the J end by 4 bases, with 14 bases between. As DNA, the CDR3 is TGTGCCAGCAGCAGGACAGAAGGGCGCACTGAAGCTTTCTTT. Translating it yields CASSRTEGRTEAFF.

This chain uses TRBV11-2 with TRBJ2-4, with TRBD2 matching 7 bases. J was trimmed by 3 bases and V by 7 bases; bases with no gene match: 15. The CDR3 totals 17 residues. Per germline, CDR1 SGHAT and CDR2 FQNNGV. As DNA, the CDR3 is TGTGCCAGCAAAGGAGGCTTGGGGGGGGAGGGCAAAAACATTCAGTACTTC. Translation: CASKGGLGGEGKNIQYF.

The chain couples TRBV2 to TRBJ2-3, with D possibly being TRBD2 (7 bases). Germline CDR1 and CDR2: SNHLY and FYNNEI. The V and J ends lost 6 bases and 4 bases respectively, with 17 bases between them. The CDR3 extends over 15 amino acids. CDR3 in amino acids: CASRGGGVSADTQYF. CDR3 sequence (DNA): TGTGCCAGCAGGGGAGGGGGGGTATCGGCAGATACGCAGTATTTT. The full variable domain, completed using reference TRBV2 and TRBJ2-3, is EPEVTQTPSHQVTQMGQEVILRCVPISNHLYFYWYRQILGQKVEFLVSFYNNEISEKSEIFDDQFSVERPDGSNFTLKIRSTKLEDSAMYFCASRGGGVSADTQYFGPGTRLTVL.

This sequence joins TRBV7-8 and TRBJ1-5; D uncertain. The CDR3 length is 14 residues. The V end lost 6 bases, the J end lost 0 bases, and 9 bases lay between the germline ends. From germline, CDR1 is SGHVS and CDR2 FQNEAQ. The CDR3 DNA reads as TGTGCCAGCAGTCTTAAGGATAGCAATCAGCCCCAGCATTTT. It yields the protein CASSLKDSNQPQHF.

This chain links TRBV7-8 with TRBJ2-7; a weak D match, TRBD1 (5 bases). Germline loops: CDR1 SGHVS, CDR2 FQNEAQ. The V gene lost 4 bases and the J gene lost 0 bases, with 22 bases spanning the gap. The length of the CDR3 is 18 residues. CDR3 DNA: TGTGCCAGCAGCTCCGTTAGGGGTACAGCCCCAAGCTCCTACGAGCAGTACTTC. It translates to CASSSVRGTAPSSYEQYF.

The chain is built from TRBV6-6 and TRBJ2-1, with 8 bases matching TRBD2. The trim removed 6 bases at V and 7 bases at J, leaving 8 bases unmatched. CDR1 and CDR2 (germline): MNHNY, SVGAGI (reference sequence). This CDR3 contains 14 residues. DNA of the CDR3: TGTGCCAGCAGCCGGGAGGGCCAGGTGAATGAGCAGTTCTTC. This encodes CASSREGQVNEQFF.

This chain connects TRBV5-8 to TRBJ2-5, with TRBD2 matching 12 bases. After removal of 1 base from V and 4 bases from J, the junction contained 11 bases not matched to a gene. Germline values: CDR1 SGHTS, CDR2 YDEGEE. The CDR3 is 18 residues long. The CDR3 reads CASSLIALASGRGETQYF. The CDR3 DNA reads TGTGCCAGCAGCTTGATCGCCCTTGCTAGCGGGAGGGGAGAGACCCAGTACTTC.

This clone occurred once. J is TRBJ2-7 and V is TRBV19; the match to TRBD2 covers 11 bases. Germline assignment: CDR1 LNHDA and CDR2 SQIVND (reference sequence). The length of the CDR3 is 17 residues. The V segment lost 10 bases and the J segment 7 bases; nucleotides outside the gene matches: 21. The CDR3 region has the DNA TGTGCCACCAGTGGACATTCGGGACTAGCGGAAAAGGGGGAGCAGTACTTC. Translating gives CATSGHSGLAEKGEQYF.

The DNA for the CDR3 is TGTGCCAGCAGTTTATGGGGGGCGCGTGAAGCTTTCTTT. It codes for CASSLWGAREAFF. The rearrangement joins TRBV28 to TRBJ1-1, with D possibly being TRBD1 (6 bases). V lost 0 bases and J 7 bases, leaving 9 bases between the germline ends. Germline CDR1 and CDR2: MDHEN and SYDVKM. This CDR3 has 13 residues.

The chain couples TRBV30 to TRBJ1-4; D gene uncertain. This CDR3 has 15 residues. V was clipped by 5 bases and J by 5 bases, with 18 bases between them. Germline-derived CDR1 and CDR2 are GTSNPN and SVGIG (reference sequence). CDR3 region: CAWSGMASRNEKLFF. For the CDR3, the DNA is TGTGCCTGGTCAGGTATGGCGTCGAGAAATGAAAAACTGTTTTTT.

The chain joins TRBV7-9 to TRBJ1-4; D uncertain. Between the trimmed V and J ends, which lost 1 base and 2 bases, there was a span of 14 bases. Germline CDR1 and CDR2: SEHNR and FQNEAQ (reference sequence). The CDR3 covers 17 residues. CDR3 sequence reads: CASSLGSGPATNEKLFF. CDR3 sequence (DNA): TGTGCCAGCAGCTTAGGGAGCGGCCCTGCGACTAATGAAAAACTGTTTTTT.

The gene calls are TRBV2 and TRBJ1-1; D not resolved. V was shortened by 6 bases and J by 2 bases, with 10 bases between the two germline ends. Germline V CDR1 and CDR2: SNHLY, FYNNEI. The CDR3 covers 13 residues. Here the CDR3 reads CASRPSVNTEAFF. As DNA, the CDR3 is TGTGCCAGCAGACCCAGCGTTAACACTGAAGCTTTCTTT.

The V and J genes are TRBV2 and TRBJ2-1; either TRBD1 or TRBD2 may fit D (5 bases each). V was trimmed by 7 bases and J by 5 bases, leaving 9 bases between them. The length of the CDR3 is 12 residues. Germline assignment: CDR1 SNHLY and CDR2 FYNNEI. Here the CDR3 DNA reads TGTGCCAGCACTGGGGACGACAATGAGCAGTTCTTC. This gives the protein CASTGDDNEQFF.

The CDR3 sequence is CASTTNSGGNNEQFF. The CDR3 nucleotides are TGTGCCAGCACAACGAATAGCGGGGGAAACAATGAGCAGTTCTTC. V usage is TRBV6-6 and J usage is TRBJ2-1, with TRBD2 matching 9 bases. The length of the CDR3 is 15 residues. In germline, CDR1 is MNHNY, CDR2 SVGAGI (reference sequence). V shed 7 bases and J 5 bases; nucleotides not matched to a gene: 9.

The chain employs TRBV4-3 and TRBJ2-5; 8 bases map to TRBD2. Germline CDR1 is LGHNA and CDR2 is YSLEER. The V segment lost 1 base and the J segment 4 bases; nucleotides outside the gene matches: 2. This CDR3 is 14 amino acids long. For the CDR3, the DNA is TGCGCCAGCAGCCAAGGGGCGGGAGGAGAGACCCAGTACTTC. Its translation is CASSQGAGGETQYF.

This clone was counted only a few times. The J gene is TRBJ2-1, the V gene TRBV9, with a weak D call TRBD1 (6 bases). The germline V gene has CDR1 SGDLS and CDR2 YYNGEE. The CDR3 is 16 amino acids. Trimming shortened V by 0 bases and J by 1 base, and 11 bases separated the two germline ends. DNA of the CDR3: TGTGCCAGCAGCGTAGCTGCCAGGGGTTCCTACAATGAGCAGTTCTTC. Its protein is CASSVAARGSYNEQFF.

The chain combines TRBV6-5 with TRBJ2-5; D assignment may be TRBD1 or TRBD2 (5 bases each). V lost 1 base to trimming and J lost 4 bases, with 7 bases between them. The CDR3 is 13 residues long. Germline CDR1 MNHEY, CDR2 SVGAGI. The CDR3 spells CASSYLGVETQYF. The CDR3 coding sequence is TGTGCCAGCAGTTACTTGGGGGTAGAGACCCAGTACTTC.

The chain couples TRBV2 to TRBJ2-2; D may be TRBD1 (7 bases). There are 15 residues in the CDR3. Trimming removed 5 bases at V and 5 bases at J, with 15 bases between. Per germline, CDR1 SNHLY and CDR2 FYNNEI. For the CDR3, the DNA is TGTGCCAGCAGTCCAGGGGGACTTGGGACCGGGGAGCTGTTTTTT. It specifies CASSPGGLGTGELFF.

The rearrangement links TRBV6-5 to TRBJ2-7; D call uncertain. Trimming took 5 bases from V and 0 from J, leaving 11 bases between them. CDR1 is MNHEY, CDR2 SVGAGI, per germline. The CDR3 spans 14 residues. As DNA, the CDR3 is TGTGCCAGCAGTGAGCAGGCCCGCTCCTACGAGCAGTACGTC. Translated: CASSEQARSYEQYV.

V gene TRBV9 combines with J gene TRBJ2-7; D unresolved. Trimming left V 2 bases short and J 0 bases short, with 15 bases between. Germline V gene data show CDR1 as SGDLS and CDR2 as YYNGEE. The CDR3 length is 16 residues. CDR3 DNA: TGTGCCAGCAGCGTTATGGTTCTTGGCAACTCCTACGAGCAGTACGTC. Its translation: CASSVMVLGNSYEQYV.